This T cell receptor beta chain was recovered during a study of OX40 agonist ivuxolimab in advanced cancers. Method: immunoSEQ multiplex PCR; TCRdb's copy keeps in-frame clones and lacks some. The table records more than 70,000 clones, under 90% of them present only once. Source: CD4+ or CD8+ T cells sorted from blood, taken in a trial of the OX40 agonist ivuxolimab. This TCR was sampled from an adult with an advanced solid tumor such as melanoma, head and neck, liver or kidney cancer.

CDR3 sequence (DNA): TGTGCAAGTCGCTTAGGGACTTACGAGCAGTACGTC. Encoded protein: CASRLGTYEQYV. This rearrangement joins TRBV12-2 to TRBJ2-7; whether TRBD2, the table's D call, matches the DNA was not checked. TRBV12-2 is classified as a pseudogene. The CDR3 covers 12 residues.